Listed here are 14 T cell receptor beta chains from one sample, sequenced in a study of shared clonotypes between healthy human individuals. The repertoire was sequenced with immunoSEQ multiplex PCR; TCRdb's copy has only in-frame clones and lacks some. The sample has over a million clones, approximately 97% seen once. Sequenced: naive CD4+ T cells sorted from blood. As to subset: CD45RA+ positively selected. Every receptor here comes from a young man in good health.

This chain uses TRBV6-5 with TRBJ2-5; D is unresolved. CDR1 and CDR2 from the germline V gene are MNHEY and SVGAGI. CDR3 length: 11 amino acids. V lost 7 bases to trimming and J lost 5 bases, with 8 bases between them. The CDR3 is CASTQRETQYF. The CDR3 coding sequence is TGTGCCAGCACCCAAAGGGAGACCCAGTACTTC.

J is TRBJ2-7 and V is TRBV28; possible D gene TRBD1, 6 bases. V was shortened by 3 bases and J by 4 bases, with 10 bases between the two germline ends. Germline V lookup: CDR1 MDHEN, CDR2 SYDVKM. The CDR3 is 13 amino acids. CDR3 residues: CASSFAQGYEQYF. In nucleotides, the CDR3 is TGTGCCAGCAGTTTTGCACAGGGTTACGAGCAGTACTTC.

CDR3 residues: CASSEVRKYGYTF. The CDR3 nucleotides are TGTGCCAGCAGTGAAGTACGGAAATATGGCTACACCTTC. The chain combines TRBV2 with TRBJ1-2; no definite D call. CDR1 and CDR2 from the germline V gene are SNHLY and FYNNEI. Trimming took off 1 base at V and 5 bases at J, with 8 bases between the two ends. The CDR3 covers 13 residues.

The V gene is TRBV14, the J gene TRBJ2-3; D call uncertain. The germline gives CDR1 SGHDN, CDR2 FVKESK. V was trimmed by 4 bases and J by 3 bases, leaving 11 bases between them. This CDR3 contains 14 residues. CDR3 in DNA: TGTGCCAGCAGCCCTCAGCCCTGGACAGATACGCAGTATTTT. Translated, it gives CASSPQPWTDTQYF.

As concerns this clone: In the same sample, other DNA sequences code for this CDR3. CDR3 sequence: CASSLAGTSYEQYF. The CDR3 region has the DNA TGCGCCAGCAGCTTGGCCGGTACATCCTACGAGCAGTACTTC. The rearrangement links TRBV5-1 to TRBJ2-7; D remains ambiguous. Trimming took 0 bases from V and 1 from J, leaving 8 bases between them. Germline V gives CDR1 SGHRS, CDR2 YFSETQ. This CDR3 is built from 14 residues.

Regarding this clone: Other DNA sequences within the sample encode an identical CDR3. The chain uses TRBV7-2 and TRBJ1-1; perhaps TRBD1 as D (6 bases). CDR3 length: 14 amino acids. Germline lookup yields CDR1 SGHTA and CDR2 FQGNSA. Trimming took 5 bases from V and 0 from J, leaving 10 bases between them. CDR3 sequence reads: CASSLDRMNTEAFF. The CDR3 DNA follows: TGTGCCAGCAGCCTAGACAGGATGAACACTGAAGCTTTCTTT.

The genes are TRBV6-6 and TRBJ1-2; TRBD1 agrees at 8 bases. V dropped 6 bases and J dropped 8; count of bases not matched to a gene: 2. Germline CDR1 reads MNHNY; CDR2 reads SVGAGI (reference sequence). There are 11 residues in the CDR3. As DNA, the CDR3 is TGTGCCAGCAGACCAGGGGGCGGCTACACCTTC. Translation: CASRPGGGYTF.

This sequence joins TRBV12-5 and TRBJ2-2; tentatively, D is TRBD1 (6 bases). The V end was cut by 7 bases, the J end by 3 bases, with 12 bases between. Germline-derived CDR1 and CDR2 are LGHNT and FRNRAP. The CDR3 length is 14 residues. The chain's CDR3 is CASAPRGYTGELFF. In DNA, the CDR3 is TGTGCTAGTGCCCCCAGGGGCTACACCGGGGAGCTGTTTTTT.

The V and J genes are TRBV6-6 and TRBJ2-7; the match to TRBD1 covers 8 bases. From germline, CDR1 is MNHNY and CDR2 SVGAGI (reference sequence). The CDR3 sequence is 15 residues long. After removal of 5 bases from V and 4 bases from J, the junction contained 10 bases not matched to a gene. CDR3 nucleotide sequence: TGTGCCAGCAGTGCCCCCAGACAGGGGTATTACGAGCAGTACTTC. It is translated as CASSAPRQGYYEQYF.

The V call is TRBV19, the J call TRBJ1-2; D is perhaps TRBD1 (5 bases). CDR1 and CDR2 (germline): LNHDA, SQIVND (reference sequence). The CDR3 is made up of 14 amino acids. With 4 bases removed from V and 4 bases from J, the gap between germline ends came to 13 bases. The CDR3 bases are TGTGCCAGTAGTAGGACAACATTGGTCTATGGCTACACCTTC. Amino acid sequence: CASSRTTLVYGYTF. Full variable domain (missing parts from reference TRBV19 and TRBJ1-2): DGGITQSPKYLFRKEGQNVTLSCEQNLNHDAMYWYRQDPGQGLRLIYYSQIVNDFQKGDIAEGYSVSREKKESFPLTVTSAQKNPTAFYLCASSRTTLVYGYTFGSGTRLTVV.

The V gene is TRBV5-1, the J gene TRBJ1-2; D is perhaps TRBD1 (5 bases). The V gene lost 0 bases and the J gene lost 8 bases, with 14 bases spanning the gap. Germline V gene sequence: CDR1 SGHRS, CDR2 YFSETQ. This CDR3 is built from 14 residues. CDR3 in DNA: TGCGCCAGCAGCTTGGCCGGGTTGGGGGTCGGCTACACCTTC. Residues: CASSLAGLGVGYTF.

This clone was found once. The chain links TRBV10-3 to TRBJ1-4, with D possibly matching TRBD1 (5 bases). In germline, CDR1 is ENHRY, CDR2 SYGVKD. Trimming shortened V by 2 bases and J by 6 bases, and 10 bases separated the two germline ends. CDR3 length: 14 residues. In DNA, the CDR3 is TGTGCCATCAGTGAGGCAGGGCTGGATGAAAAACTGTTTTTT. This translates into CAISEAGLDEKLFF.

This chain uses TRBV27 with TRBJ2-7, with a weak D call TRBD1 (5 bases). Looked up from germline, CDR1 is MNHEY and CDR2 is SMNVEV (reference sequence). The CDR3 runs 14 residues. Trimming took off 2 bases at V and 5 bases at J, with 13 bases between the two ends. CDR3 nucleotides: TGTGCCAGCAGTTTAAATGTGGCAGGGCACGAGCAGTACTTC. Its protein is CASSLNVAGHEQYF.

This chain joins TRBV18 and TRBJ2-6; 9 bases are a match to TRBD1. CDR1 and CDR2 from the germline V gene are KGHSH and LQKENI. The CDR3 consists of 18 residues. Trimming cost V 3 bases and J 0 bases; bases outside gene matches: 6. CDR3 protein: CASSPLDRGASGANVLTF. For the CDR3, the DNA is TGTGCCAGCTCACCCCTGGACAGGGGCGCCTCTGGGGCCAACGTCCTGACTTTC.